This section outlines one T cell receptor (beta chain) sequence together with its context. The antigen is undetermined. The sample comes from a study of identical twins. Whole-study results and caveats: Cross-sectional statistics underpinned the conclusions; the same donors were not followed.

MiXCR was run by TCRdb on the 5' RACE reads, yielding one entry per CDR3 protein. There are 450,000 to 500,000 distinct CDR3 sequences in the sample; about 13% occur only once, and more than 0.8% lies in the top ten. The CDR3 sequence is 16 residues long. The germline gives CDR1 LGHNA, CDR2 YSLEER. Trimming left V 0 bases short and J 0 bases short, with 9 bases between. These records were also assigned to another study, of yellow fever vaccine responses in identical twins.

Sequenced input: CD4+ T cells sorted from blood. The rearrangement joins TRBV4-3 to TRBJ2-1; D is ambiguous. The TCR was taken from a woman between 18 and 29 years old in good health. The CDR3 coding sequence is TGCGCCAGCAGCCAAGACGGCGGAAACTCCTACAATGAGCAGTTCTTC. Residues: CASSQDGGNSYNEQFF.